The rows below give T cell receptor beta chains drawn from one sample of a study of blood T cell repertoires in COVID-19. Clones were read by immunoSEQ multiplex PCR, and TCRdb kept only the in-frame ones, dropping some. The repertoire holds fewer than 70,000 clones, with 80% to 90% as singletons. Sequences were obtained from peripheral blood. These receptors were taken from a man in his fifties with acute or convalescent COVID-19. Each CDR3 is given with its conserved first and last residue. D genes are given only for firm matches. Not all rows give a size; the values are once, few, many and, for expanded clones, a class.

TRBJ1-1,14,TRBV7-2,-,once,TGTGCCAGCAGGTTTGGGGGACTTAACACTGAAGCTTTCTTT,CASRFGGLNTEAFF
TRBJ1-5,14,TRBV7-2,-,-,TGTGCCAGCAGCTTAGTGGCAGGGTATCAGCCCCAGCATTTT,CASSLVAGYQPQHF
TRBJ2-1,14,TRBV20-1,TRBD2,-,TGCAGTGCTAGTAAGCGGGAGGTGATCGATGAGCAGTTCTTC,CSASKREVIDEQFF
TRBJ2-2,15,TRBV15,TRBD1,-,TGTGCCACCAGGGTACAGGGGGCGGAGACCGGGGAGCTGTTTTTT,CATRVQGAETGELFF
TRBJ1-3,14,TRBV28,-,-,TGTGCCAGCACCCTTAGGGGTTCTGGAAACACCATATATTTT,CASTLRGSGNTIYF
TRBJ1-6,15,TRBV28,TRBD1,-,TGTGCCAGCAGTTTAAGTGGGACAGGGGCTTCACCCCTCCACTTT,CASSLSGTGASPLHF
TRBJ2-7,14,TRBV27,TRBD2,-,TGTGCCAGCAGTAACCGCGGGGGGACCCACGAGCAGTACTTC,CASSNRGGTHEQYF
TRBJ2-7,16,TRBV4-2,TRBD1,-,TGTGCCAGCAGCCAAGAAGAAGGACAGGGGGTGGACGAGCAGTACTTC,CASSQEEGQGVDEQYF
TRBJ2-4,16,TRBV24-1,-,-,TGTGCCACCAGTGACCCCCGAGGACAGTCCTCTAACATTCAGTACTTC,CATSDPRGQSSNIQYF
TRBJ1-1,17,TRBV7-6,TRBD1,few,TGTGCCAGCAGCTTAGCGTCGGGACAGGGACTGAACACTGAAGCTTTCTTT,CASSLASGQGLNTEAFF
TRBJ1-2,15,TRBV18,-,-,TGTGCCAGCTCACCACAAAATCAGGCTTTGATAGGCTACACCTTC,CASSPQNQALIGYTF
TRBJ1-1,17,TRBV4-3,-,-,TGCGCCAGCAGCCAAGATCTGGGGGGTTTGGCGAACACTGAAGCTTTCTTT,CASSQDLGGLANTEAFF
TRBJ2-3,14,TRBV3-1/TRBV3-2,TRBD2,-,TGTGCCAGCAGCCAAGAAGGACTAGTAGATACGCAGTATTTT,CASSQEGLVDTQYF
TRBJ1-2,10,TRBV20-1,-,-,TGCAGTGCTAGAAAGCCTCCGGTAGCCTTC,CSARKPPVAF
TRBJ1-1,16,TRBV7-8,-,-,TGTGCCAGCAGCCGCCACCGGGGGGCTATGAACACTGAAGCTTTCTTT,CASSRHRGAMNTEAFF
TRBJ2-1,15,TRBV27,-,-,TGTGCCAGCAGTAGGCCCCTCCCTAGCCTTAATGAGCAGTTCTTC,CASSRPLPSLNEQFF
TRBJ2-5,13,TRBV19,TRBD2,-,TGTGCCAGTAGACTGGGGGAGGGGGAGACCCAGTACTTC,CASRLGEGETQYF
TRBJ1-1,11,TRBV30,-,-,TGTGCCTGGAGATTCCGCCTAGGCGCTTTCTTT,CAWRFRLGAFF
TRBJ1-3,15,TRBV7-9,TRBD1,-,TGTGCCAGCAGCTTAGGGGACAGTACTGGAAACACCATATATTTT,CASSLGDSTGNTIYF
TRBJ1-5,15,TRBV28,TRBD1,-,TGTGCCAGCAGCCTTAGGGACAGCTTCAATCAGCCCCAGCATTTT,CASSLRDSFNQPQHF
TRBJ2-7,15,TRBV28,TRBD2,-,TGTGCCAGCAGTTTGAATAACGGGAGGGCCCTCGAGCAGTACTTC,CASSLNNGRALEQYF
TRBJ1-1,14,TRBV9,-,-,TGTGCCAGCAGCGGCACGGTATTGAACACTGAAGCTTTCTTT,CASSGTVLNTEAFF
TRBJ2-2,14,TRBV24-1,TRBD1,-,TGTGCCACCAAGACAGGGGGCGCTTCCGGGGAGCTGTTTTTT,CATKTGGASGELFF
TRBJ1-4,15,TRBV5-1,-,-,TGCGCCAGCAGCTTAGCTTGGGGCCAGGATGAAAAACTGTTTTTT,CASSLAWGQDEKLFF
TRBJ1-2,13,TRBV28,TRBD1,-,TGTGCCAGCAGTTCTAGGGGGCTCTATGGCTACACCTTC,CASSSRGLYGYTF
TRBJ1-4,15,TRBV30,-,-,TGTGCCTGGAGTCTTGGCCAATCAACTAATGAAAAACTGTTTTTT,CAWSLGQSTNEKLFF
TRBJ1-2,9,TRBV28,-,-,TGTGCCAGCGGGCTCGGCTACACCTTC,CASGLGYTF
TRBJ2-7,15,TRBV7-9,TRBD1,once,TGTGCCAGCAGCTCGGGACAGGGTAACACGTACGAGCAGTACTTC,CASSSGQGNTYEQYF
TRBJ2-2,13,TRBV9,-,-,TGTGCCAGCAGCCCCCGTTCTACCGGGGAGCTGTTTTTT,CASSPRSTGELFF
TRBJ1-5,11,TRBV28,-,-,TGTGCCAGCACATCCAATCAGCCCCAGCATTTT,CASTSNQPQHF
TRBJ2-7,16,TRBV4-2,-,-,TGTGCCAGCAGCCCGGGGGTAGGAGTTAGTTCCTACGAGCAGTACTTC,CASSPGVGVSSYEQYF
TRBJ1-2,12,TRBV18,-,-,TGTGCCAGCTCAGGCAGGGTGGAAGGCTACACCTTC,CASSGRVEGYTF
TRBJ1-2,14,TRBV10-3,-,-,TGTGCCATCAGCCCCCCGACAGGCGGATATGGCTACACCTTC,CAISPPTGGYGYTF
TRBJ1-5,14,TRBV3-1/TRBV3-2,-,-,TGTGCCAGCAGCCCAGGTGTTGGCAATCAGCCCCAGCATTTT,CASSPGVGNQPQHF
TRBJ2-1,15,TRBV5-5,TRBD2,-,TGTGCCAGCAGCGAGACTAGCGGGAGGGCCCGTGAGCAGTTCTTC,CASSETSGRAREQFF
TRBJ2-3,15,TRBV5-4,TRBD1,-,TGTGCCAGCAGCCGGGACAGGGGACCCACAGATACGCAGTATTTT,CASSRDRGPTDTQYF
TRBJ2-3,16,TRBV24-1,-,-,TGTGCCACCAGTGATTTGGGAGGTTCTAGCACAGATACGCAGTATTTT,CATSDLGGSSTDTQYF
TRBJ2-5,12,TRBV5-1,-,-,TGCGCCAGCAGCTTGGCCGCGGAGACCCAGTACTTC,CASSLAAETQYF
TRBJ1-4,14,TRBV4-3,TRBD1,-,TGCGCCAGCAGCCAATCTGAGGGGGCGGAAAAACTGTTTTTT,CASSQSEGAEKLFF
TRBJ1-1,15,TRBV28,-,-,TGTGCCAGCAGGGGCGGAGGCTTATGGATAGGTGAAGCTTTCTTT,CASRGGGLWIGEAFF
TRBJ2-2,16,TRBV5-1,-,-,TGCGCCAGCAGCTTGGTAGCTACAGGTGCAACCGGGGAGCTGTTTTTT,CASSLVATGATGELFF
TRBJ1-5,15,TRBV27,-,-,TGTGCCAGCAGAGAAACAGGGATGGGCAATCAGCCCCAGCATTTT,CASRETGMGNQPQHF
TRBJ1-3,13,TRBV20-1,-,-,TGCAGTGCTAGTAACAACCCGGGAAACACCATATATTTT,CSASNNPGNTIYF
TRBJ2-1,11,TRBV30,-,-,TGTGCCTGGAGTGTACTCTATGAGCAGTTCTTC,CAWSVLYEQFF
TRBJ2-2,16,TRBV9,-,-,TGTGCCAGCAGCGTAGGTTGGGGGGCGAACACCGGGGAGCTGTTTTTT,CASSVGWGANTGELFF
TRBJ1-1,14,TRBV7-2,-,-,TGTGCCAGCAGCTTTCCCGGGGTACTCTCGGGAGCTTTCTTT,CASSFPGVLSGAFF
TRBJ1-2,11,TRBV20-1,-,-,TGCAGTGCCCGTTCCAGCTATGGCTACACCTTC,CSARSSYGYTF
TRBJ2-7,17,TRBV3-1/TRBV3-2,TRBD2,once,TGTGCCAGCAGCCGGACCTCGGGGGGACGGAGTACGTACGAGCAGTACTTC,CASSRTSGGRSTYEQYF
TRBJ1-2,14,TRBV6-5,-,-,TGTGCCAGCACGGCGGCAGGGTCTGGCTATGGCTACACCTTC,CASTAAGSGYGYTF
TRBJ1-1,15,TRBV7-8,-,-,TGTGCCAGCAGCTTTCGACTTGCGGGGGTCACTGAAGCTTTCTTT,CASSFRLAGVTEAFF
TRBJ2-6,16,TRBV10-3,-,-,TGTGCCATCAGTGAGTCGGGGGCGCTGGGGGCCAACGTCCTGACTTTC,CAISESGALGANVLTF
TRBJ2-3,15,TRBV4-3,-,-,TGCGCCAGCAGCCAAATTCGGAGGAGCACAGATACGCAGTATTTT,CASSQIRRSTDTQYF
TRBJ1-2,16,TRBV5-1,TRBD1,-,TGCGCCAGCAGACAGCAACAGGGGGCTTTGAACTATGGCTACACCTTC,CASRQQQGALNYGYTF